The 9 T cell receptor beta chains given below trace back to one sample, sequenced in a study of glioma-infiltrating T cells after dendritic cell vaccination. As to time point: after dendritic cell vaccination, including at tumor progression/relapse. The protocol was immunoSEQ multiplex PCR, while the TCRdb copy is restricted to in-frame clones and leaves out a portion. In the table there are just under 100,000 clones, approximately 80% of which are singletons. This specimen consisted of blood, obtained after dendritic cell vaccination. The origin of the receptors is a human donor with glioblastoma.

This chain joins TRBV7-6 and TRBJ2-3, with unresolved D. V lost 1 base, J lost 0 bases, and 11 bases lay in between. This CDR3 contains 16 residues. The germline V gene has CDR1 SGHVS and CDR2 FNYEAQ. CDR3 loop: CASSLVARRSTDTQYF. DNA of the CDR3: TGTGCCAGCAGCTTAGTGGCCAGGCGCAGCACAGATACGCAGTATTTT.

The rearrangement links TRBV6-1 to TRBJ1-2; 8 bases map to TRBD1. Looked up from germline, CDR1 is MNHNS and CDR2 is SASEGT. CDR3 length: 18 amino acids. After removal of 3 bases from V and 2 bases from J, the junction contained 14 bases not matched to a gene. In DNA form, the CDR3 reads TGTGCCAGCAGTGATGCGAGGGCAGGGGGCGCAGAGAACTATGGCTACACCTTC. Protein product: CASSDARAGGAENYGYTF.

V is TRBV10-2 and J is TRBJ2-2, with TRBD2 matching over 7 bases. CDR1 is WSHSY and CDR2 is SAAADI in the germline V gene. The J segment lost 4 bases and the V segment lost 2 bases, leaving 4 bases of the junction unmatched. The CDR3 spans 15 residues. CDR3 in amino acids: CASSEPPSGTGELFF. The CDR3 region has the DNA TGCGCCAGCAGTGAGCCCCCTAGCGGCACCGGGGAGCTGTTTTTT.

Concerning this clone itself: The junction departs from the called germline gene at one end, perhaps through a read error. This chain connects TRBV6-5 to TRBJ1-1, with D tentatively TRBD1 (6 bases). The CDR3 is 14 residues long. Germline V gives CDR1 MNHEY, CDR2 SVGAGI. The CDR3: CASREGHRNPEAFF. CDR3 in DNA: TGTGCCAGCAGAGAGGGACACAGGAACCCTGAAGCTTTCTTT.

The gene calls are TRBV28 and TRBJ2-5; tentatively, D is TRBD1 (5 bases). Germline V CDR1 and CDR2: MDHEN, SYDVKM. V dropped 6 bases and J dropped 2 bases, with 10 bases sitting between them. The CDR3 is 13 amino acids. The CDR3 loop reads CASRPQGQETQYF. In nucleotides, the CDR3 is TGTGCCAGCAGGCCCCAGGGTCAAGAGACCCAGTACTTC.

The chain joins TRBV6-6 to TRBJ2-7; D is possibly TRBD1 (5 bases). The V gene lost 6 bases and the J gene lost 3 bases, with 18 bases spanning the gap. Germline V gives CDR1 MNHNY, CDR2 SVGAGI (reference sequence). This CDR3 contains 15 residues. The CDR3 bases are TGTGCCAGCAGCCACGGACGCCCCAGGGACTACGAGCAGTACTTC. Its translation is CASSHGRPRDYEQYF.

The V call is TRBV9, the J call TRBJ2-7; 9 nucleotides agree with TRBD1. The J segment lost 7 bases and the V segment lost 4 bases, leaving 12 bases of the junction unmatched. Germline V lookup: CDR1 SGDLS, CDR2 YYNGEE. The CDR3 runs to 15 residues. The CDR3 DNA reads as TGTGCCAGCAGCCTTGGGACAGGGCTTCGGGAAGAGCAGTACTTC. This translates into CASSLGTGLREEQYF.

The chain is built from TRBV27 and TRBJ1-1; a possible D gene is TRBD1 (5 bases). This CDR3 is 15 amino acids long. Trimming cost V 3 bases and J 6 bases, with 17 bases left between them. Germline loops: CDR1 MNHEY, CDR2 SMNVEV (reference sequence). CDR3 DNA: TGTGCCAGCAGTTTCCGCGGGACGGTAGGGGCTGAAGCTTTCTTT. This encodes CASSFRGTVGAEAFF.

The chain recombines TRBV27 with TRBJ2-1, with 11 bases aligning to TRBD2. The CDR3 runs 18 residues. Germline trimming cut 2 bases from V and 3 bases from J; bases unmatched to any gene: 9. The germline V gene encodes CDR1 MNHEY and CDR2 SMNVEV (reference sequence). This CDR3 reads CASSLEGTSGRVYNEQFF. The CDR3 DNA reads TGTGCCAGCAGTTTAGAGGGGACTAGCGGAAGGGTCTACAATGAGCAGTTCTTC.